Listed below are T cell receptor beta chains from one sample, sequenced in a study of blood T cell repertoires in COVID-19. Clones were sequenced by immunoSEQ multiplex PCR, and TCRdb holds only the in-frame ones, with some missing. Of 200,000 to 250,000 clones listed, 85% to 90% are singletons. The sequencing input was peripheral blood. The receptors stem from a man younger than 40 with COVID-19, enrolled during active disease. The CDR3 runs from the conserved cysteine through the conserved F or W.

CDR3aa	v_gene
CASSYSRDNEQFF	TRBV6-2/TRBV6-3
CASSPGHRDFFSGANVLTF	TRBV4-1
CASSLGGGTQYF	TRBV12-3/TRBV12-4
CASRGALAGDNEQFF	TRBV5-1
CASSPPFVGESRNQPQHF	TRBV3-1/TRBV3-2
CSVYGGLVYGYTF	TRBV29-1
CASRLDTHSPLHF	TRBV2
CAWSNQGNQPQHF	TRBV30
CASSSGHRREKLFF	TRBV6-1
CASSLYGDRGLYGYTF	TRBV27
CASSSPDRGDSYEQYF	TRBV6-2/TRBV6-3
CASSPTSRGNTEAFF	TRBV6-5
CSVLPYTLTGKASGNTIYF	TRBV29-1
CASSLNPLSYGYTF	TRBV7-2
CASSPDRGYGYTF	TRBV18
CASSLLGAPTDTQYF	TRBV7-2
CASGGTRQFNEQFF	TRBV6-5
CAILRTGGYNEQFF	TRBV28
CASSSGQGGVGNTIYF	TRBV7-2
CASSPRVAGVADTQYF	TRBV9
CASIGGDGYEQYF	TRBV2
CASSLIEDTEAFF	TRBV7-2
CASSLLNRDAAGNTIYF	TRBV11-2
CATSDRGAGVGAFF	TRBV19
CASSLPGASSYEQYF	TRBV11-2
CASSLGGTANHQPQHF	TRBV7-8
CASSFPGPPEFF	TRBV28
CASSLRQGGTGELFF	TRBV11-2
CATSWTGADTQYF	TRBV15
CASSSEGGELFF	TRBV5-1
CASSFPLAGPNYNEQFF	TRBV7-8
CASSFGGGLDNSPLHF	TRBV5-1
CASSPYSEQFF	TRBV18
CASSRGTGGGWNTEAFF	TRBV3-1/TRBV3-2
CASSLVSYGYTF	TRBV7-2
CASILGVGGFYEQYF	TRBV7-8
CASSLRESRTDTQYF	TRBV5-1
CATSDPGTSGGTDTQYF	TRBV24-1
CASSGTAGEHEQYF	TRBV5-1
CASSSAGSNQPQHF	TRBV6-6
CASSPGTGWNQPQHF	TRBV6-5
CASSLNSEGEQFF	TRBV7-3